The source of this T cell receptor beta chain is a study of blood T cells in healthy people across ages. Overall study: When template switching was applied, about one barcoded beta molecule was captured per two T cells. Study outcomes and limitations: A strong correlation between TCR beta diversity and naive T cell percentage was seen.

In its sample, this clonotype was seen many times. Antigen unknown. A second 7 to 11 cycle PCR used barcoded and J-beta primers. Each CDR3 protein gets one entry after TCRdb re-called the 5' RACE reads with MiXCR. The table records approximately 900,000 distinct CDR3 sequences, 29% of them present only once. The sample also formed part of further work on T cells of mothers and their children. As reported in that work: A second PCR was performed with the M1S primer. This primer added sample barcodes and 2-4 random nucleotides.

The sequencing sample was made of blood. This receptor was identified in a woman aged 35 to 49 in good health.

CDR3 in amino acids: CASSLDRGSLGYTF. DNA for the CDR3: TGTGCCAGCAGTTTAGACAGGGGATCGTTGGGCTACACCTTC. The chain is built from TRBV28 and TRBJ1-2, with 8 bases lining up with TRBD1. The CDR3 contains 14 residues. Germline assignment: CDR1 MDHEN and CDR2 SYDVKM. Trimming cost V 2 bases and J 8 bases; bases outside gene matches: 7.